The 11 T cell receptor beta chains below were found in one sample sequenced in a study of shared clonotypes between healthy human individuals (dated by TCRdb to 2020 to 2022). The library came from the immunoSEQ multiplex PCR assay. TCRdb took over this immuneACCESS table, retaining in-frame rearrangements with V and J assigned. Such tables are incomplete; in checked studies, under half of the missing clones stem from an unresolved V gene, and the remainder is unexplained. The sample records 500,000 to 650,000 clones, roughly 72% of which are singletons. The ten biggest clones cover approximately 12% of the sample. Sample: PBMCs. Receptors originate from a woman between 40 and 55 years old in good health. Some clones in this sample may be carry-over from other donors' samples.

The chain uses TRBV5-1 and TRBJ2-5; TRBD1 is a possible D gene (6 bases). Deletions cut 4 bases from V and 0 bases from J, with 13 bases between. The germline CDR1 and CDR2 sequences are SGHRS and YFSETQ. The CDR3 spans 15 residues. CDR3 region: CASSPGQTNQETQYF. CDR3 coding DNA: TGCGCCAGCAGCCCAGGACAGACAAACCAAGAGACCCAGTACTTC.

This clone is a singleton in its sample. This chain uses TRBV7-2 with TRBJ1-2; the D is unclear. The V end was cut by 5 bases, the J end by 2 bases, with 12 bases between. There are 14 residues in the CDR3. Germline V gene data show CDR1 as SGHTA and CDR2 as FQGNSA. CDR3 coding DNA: TGTGCCAGCAGCCCTATATCGGCCAACTATGGCTACACCTTC. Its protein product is CASSPISANYGYTF.

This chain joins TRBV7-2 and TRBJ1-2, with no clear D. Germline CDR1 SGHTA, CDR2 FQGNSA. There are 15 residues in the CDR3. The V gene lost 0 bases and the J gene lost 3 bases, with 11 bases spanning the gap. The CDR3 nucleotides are TGTGCCAGCAGCTTAGCATCTGGGCAAGACTATGGCTACACCTTC. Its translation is CASSLASGQDYGYTF.

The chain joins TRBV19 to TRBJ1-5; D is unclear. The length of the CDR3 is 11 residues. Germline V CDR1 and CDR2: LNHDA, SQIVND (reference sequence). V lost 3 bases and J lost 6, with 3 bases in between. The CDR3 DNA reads TGTGCCAGTAGTATCGGTCAGCCCCAGCATTTT. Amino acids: CASSIGQPQHF.

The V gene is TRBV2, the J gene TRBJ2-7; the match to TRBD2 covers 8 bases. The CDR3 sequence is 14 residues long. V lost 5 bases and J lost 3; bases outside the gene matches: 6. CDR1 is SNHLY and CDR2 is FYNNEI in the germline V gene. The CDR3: CASSSRGLVYEQYF. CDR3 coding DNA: TGTGCCAGCAGTTCCCGGGGACTAGTCTACGAGCAGTACTTC.

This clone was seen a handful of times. This CDR3 is CASSWGRGAETQYF. Here the CDR3 DNA reads TGTGCCAGCAGCTGGGGTAGAGGGGCAGAGACCCAGTACTTC. The chain is built from TRBV7-2 and TRBJ2-5; either TRBD1 or TRBD2 may supply D (5 bases each). Germline V gene lookup returns CDR1 SGHTA and CDR2 FQGNSA. This CDR3 has 14 amino acids. V shed 4 bases and J shed 4 bases, with 13 bases lying between them.

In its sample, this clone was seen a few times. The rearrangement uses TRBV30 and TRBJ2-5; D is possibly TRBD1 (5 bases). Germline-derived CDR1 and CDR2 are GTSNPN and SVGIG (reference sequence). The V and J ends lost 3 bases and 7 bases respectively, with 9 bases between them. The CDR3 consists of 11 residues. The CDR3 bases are TGTGCCTGGAGCCGTGGGGCGACCCAGTACTTC. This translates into CAWSRGATQYF.

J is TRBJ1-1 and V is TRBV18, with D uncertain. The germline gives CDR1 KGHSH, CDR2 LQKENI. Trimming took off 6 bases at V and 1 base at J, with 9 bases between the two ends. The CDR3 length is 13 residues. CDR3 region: CASSDRRNTEAFF. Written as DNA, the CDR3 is TGTGCCAGCTCGGACCGAAGGAACACTGAAGCTTTCTTT.

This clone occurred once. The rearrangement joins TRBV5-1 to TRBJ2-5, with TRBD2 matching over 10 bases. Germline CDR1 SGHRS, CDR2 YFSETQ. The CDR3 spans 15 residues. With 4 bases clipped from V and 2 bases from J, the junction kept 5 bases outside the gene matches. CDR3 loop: CASSPQAGGQETQYF. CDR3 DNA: TGCGCCAGCAGCCCCCAAGCGGGAGGGCAAGAGACCCAGTACTTC.

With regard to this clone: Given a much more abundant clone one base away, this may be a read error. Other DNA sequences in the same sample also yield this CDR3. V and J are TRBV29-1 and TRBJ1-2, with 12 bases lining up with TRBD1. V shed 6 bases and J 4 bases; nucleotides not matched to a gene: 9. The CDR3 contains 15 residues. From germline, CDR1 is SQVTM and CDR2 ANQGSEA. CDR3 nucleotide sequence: TGCAGCGTCGGGGGACAGGGGGCGCGCGGCTATGGCTACACCTTC. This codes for CSVGGQGARGYGYTF.

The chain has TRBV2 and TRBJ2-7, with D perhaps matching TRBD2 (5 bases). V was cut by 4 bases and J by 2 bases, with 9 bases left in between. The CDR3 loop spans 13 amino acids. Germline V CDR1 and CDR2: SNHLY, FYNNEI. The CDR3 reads CASSGELPYEQYF. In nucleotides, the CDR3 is TGTGCCAGCAGTGGGGAGCTCCCCTACGAGCAGTACTTC.